This T cell receptor beta chain emerged from a study of technical replicates of blood from a few donors. Clones were read by immunoSEQ multiplex PCR, and TCRdb kept only the in-frame ones, dropping some. The sample consists of about 13,000 clones, 79% of them appearing once. V lost 0 bases and J 9 bases, leaving 15 bases between the germline ends. Germline loops: CDR1 ENHRY, CDR2 SYGVKD. This CDR3 is built from 15 residues. The sequenced sample was PBMCs. V gene TRBV10-3 combines with J gene TRBJ1-5; D is unresolved. The receptor's source is a human donor in good health. DNA for the CDR3: TGTGCCATCAGTGAGTCGAACGAGGTTACAAGGCCCCAGCATTTT. Protein sequence: CAISESNEVTRPQHF.